A selection of T cell receptor beta chains follows, all from one sample in a study of T cell repertoires in cytomegalovirus infection. One entry per CDR3 protein results from TCRdb running MiXCR on the reads. This table has 490,000 or so distinct CDR3 sequences, 11% appearing once. Sequences were obtained from PBMCs. The source is a human donor in good health (CMV status not recorded). Some clones in this sample may be carry-over from other donors' samples. CDR3s include the opening cysteine and the closing phenylalanine or tryptophan. The order of the fields is clone size, V gene, J gene, D gene, CDR3 protein, CDR3 DNA. The D gene is left open where the match is weak. Part of the rows lack a size; the others show once, few, many or a class for expanded clones.

many	TRBV19	TRBJ1-4	-	CASVAGNEKLFF	TGTGCCAGCGTAGCCGGGAACGAAAAACTGTTTTTT
many	TRBV18	TRBJ1-6	-	CASSPEQPNSPLHF	TGTGCCAGCTCACCGGAACAGCCGAATTCACCCCTCCACTTT
many	TRBV20-1	TRBJ1-5	TRBD1	CSARDWDREGQPQHF	TGCAGTGCTAGAGATTGGGACAGGGAGGGGCAGCCCCAGCATTTT
few	TRBV20-1	TRBJ2-2	TRBD2	CSAREASGYTGELFF	TGCAGTGCTAGAGAGGCTAGCGGATACACCGGGGAGCTGTTTTTT
-	TRBV28	TRBJ2-7	-	CAIGGGTPPYEQYF	TGTGCCATAGGGGGTGGGACACCTCCCTACGAGCAGTACTTC
many	TRBV7-2	TRBJ1-2	-	CASSPQGAPYGYTF	TGTGCCAGCAGCCCCCAAGGGGCTCCCTATGGCTACACCTTC
few	TRBV18	TRBJ1-1	-	CASSPQSGKMNTEAFF	TGTGCCAGCTCACCCCAAAGCGGAAAAATGAACACTGAAGCTTTCTTT
many	TRBV20-1	TRBJ1-2	TRBD1	CSARDRGEEGYTF	TGCAGTGCCAGGGACAGAGGGGAGGAGGGCTACACCTTC
many	TRBV12-3/TRBV12-4	TRBJ2-5	TRBD1	CASSLGQEARETQYF	TGTGCCAGCAGTCTGGGACAGGAAGCTCGAGAGACCCAGTACTTC
many	TRBV2	TRBJ2-3	-	CASSPEQGLYTDTQYF	TGTGCCAGCAGTCCTGAACAGGGACTGTACACGGATACGCAGTATTTT
many	TRBV6-1	TRBJ1-4	TRBD1	CASTIRTGANEKLFF	TGTGCCAGCACAATACGGACAGGGGCTAATGAAAAACTGTTTTTT
-	TRBV20-1	TRBJ2-5	TRBD2	CSARVPSGPQETQYF	TGCAGTGCTAGAGTCCCTAGCGGGCCCCAAGAGACCCAGTACTTC
few	TRBV10-3	TRBJ2-1	TRBD2	CAISGGGYSYNEQFF	TGTGCCATCAGCGGCGGGGGATACTCCTACAATGAGCAGTTCTTC
many	TRBV12-3/TRBV12-4	TRBJ1-2	-	CASSLNRWPPNYGYTF	TGTGCCAGCAGTTTAAACAGGTGGCCTCCTAACTATGGCTACACCTTC
-	TRBV6-1	TRBJ2-1	-	CASSDPPGSGSYNEQFF	TGTGCCAGCAGTGACCCCCCCGGATCGGGGTCCTACAATGAGCAGTTCTTC
many	TRBV7-2	TRBJ2-1	TRBD2	CASRFSGSDEQFF	TGTGCCAGCAGATTTAGCGGGAGCGATGAGCAGTTCTTC
many	TRBV7-9	TRBJ2-2	TRBD1	CASSGPGQGVSGELFF	TGTGCCAGCAGCGGACCGGGACAGGGGGTCAGCGGGGAGCTGTTTTTT
many	TRBV6-5	TRBJ2-3	-	CASSYRPGADTQYF	TGTGCCAGCAGTTACCGACCGGGGGCAGATACGCAGTATTTT
many	TRBV7-9	TRBJ2-7	-	CASTGNWSSRSYEQYF	TGTGCCAGCACCGGAAACTGGTCAAGTAGAAGCTACGAGCAGTACTTC
-	TRBV28	TRBJ1-6	TRBD1	CASSSQGGPHF	TGTGCCAGCAGTTCTCAGGGGGGGCCCCACTTT
many	TRBV20-1	TRBJ2-2	-	CSAMADRSGTGELFF	TGCAGTGCCATGGCGGATAGGTCGGGCACCGGGGAGCTGTTTTTT
-	TRBV27	TRBJ1-2	-	CASSLRSGDGYTF	TGTGCCAGCAGTTTAAGGTCAGGGGATGGCTACACCTTC
-	TRBV6-1	TRBJ2-7	TRBD2	CASIELAADSSYEQYF	TGTGCCAGCATCGAACTAGCGGCAGACAGCTCCTACGAGCAGTACTTC
few	TRBV14	TRBJ2-5	-	CASSGRDQAFLGKTQYF	TGTGCCAGCAGCGGGCGGGATCAGGCCTTCTTGGGGAAGACCCAGTACTTC
many	TRBV7-8	TRBJ2-7	TRBD1	CASSPGQGSEQYF	TGTGCCAGCAGCCCGGGACAGGGCTCCGAGCAGTACTTC
many	TRBV28	TRBJ1-3	-	CASSIRPTGNTIYF	TGTGCCAGCAGCATTAGACCCACTGGAAACACCATATATTTT
few	TRBV20-1	TRBJ1-1	TRBD1	CSAIPGTGSTEAFF	TGCAGTGCTATCCCCGGGACAGGGTCCACTGAAGCTTTCTTT
few	TRBV28	TRBJ2-7	TRBD2	CASSRAAGRAYEQYF	TGTGCCAGCAGTAGAGCTGCGGGGAGGGCCTACGAGCAGTACTTC
many	TRBV7-6	TRBJ2-7	TRBD1	CASSARDRKYYEQYF	TGTGCCAGCAGCGCCCGGGACAGAAAGTACTACGAGCAGTACTTC
many	TRBV6-5	TRBJ1-2	-	CASSYSSGQNYGYTF	TGTGCCAGCAGTTACAGCTCGGGACAAAACTATGGCTACACCTTC
-	TRBV20-1	TRBJ2-3	TRBD2	CSARDPGLAGLYTQYF	TGCAGTGCTAGAGATCCGGGACTAGCGGGGCTTTATACGCAGTATTTT
many	TRBV6-2/TRBV6-3	TRBJ1-2	-	CASSYGRPNYGYTF	TGTGCCAGCAGTTACGGCAGGCCTAACTATGGCTACACCTTC
-	TRBV19	TRBJ2-3	TRBD1	CATADRSTDTQYF	TGTGCCACCGCGGACAGGTCCACAGATACGCAGTATTTT
many	TRBV6-1	TRBJ1-5	-	CASSQLLGAGNQPQHF	TGTGCCAGCAGCCAACTTTTGGGGGCTGGCAATCAGCCCCAGCATTTT
many	TRBV5-5	TRBJ2-1	TRBD2	CASSRKSGGDNEQFF	TGTGCCAGCAGCCGAAAAAGCGGGGGGGACAATGAGCAGTTCTTC
-	TRBV20-1	TRBJ2-1	TRBD2	CSARDPSREPPNEQFF	TGCAGTGCTAGAGATCCATCGCGGGAGCCGCCCAATGAGCAGTTCTTC
many	TRBV5-1	TRBJ2-3	-	CASSFEGGGTDTQYF	TGCGCCAGCAGCTTCGAGGGGGGGGGCACAGATACGCAGTATTTT
few	TRBV29-1	TRBJ2-1	-	CSVDRPGRRNEQFF	TGCAGCGTTGACCGACCGGGGAGGCGCAATGAGCAGTTCTTC
few	TRBV20-1	TRBJ1-4	TRBD1	CSAEGGTGRGNLGLFF	TGCAGTGCTGAAGGGGGGACAGGGAGGGGGAATCTTGGGCTGTTTTTT